The following is a T cell receptor (beta chain) sequence with its context. What it recognizes is unknown. The data derive from a study of cytomegalovirus exposure and HLA in healthy donors. General study findings and limits: Compared with the approximately 680-donor mean, an Asian-associated ancestry cluster reportedly had fewer N-insertions, according to a later analysis. In a later analysis, CMV-associated beta chains were mostly HLA-associated, it appeared.

PCR involved 60 Vbeta and 13 Jbeta primers. Measured with immunoSEQ multiplex PCR; TCRdb has only the in-frame clones, and not every one. The table records under 200,000 clones, 60% to 80% of them present only once. Germline V lookup: CDR1 MNHNS, CDR2 SASEGT. The CDR3 is 15 amino acids. The V end lost 7 bases, the J end lost 6 bases, and 16 bases lay between the germline ends. The specimen was PBMCs. This sequence was found in a woman between 25 and 40 years old in good health and CMV-seronegative. This chain joins TRBV6-1 and TRBJ1-6, with D perhaps TRBD1 (6 bases). This CDR3 is CASTQGPVLNSPLHF. The CDR3 bases are TGTGCCAGCACCCAGGGGCCCGTTCTTAATTCACCCCTCCACTTT.